This TCR beta chain was sequenced in a study of blood T cells in healthy people across ages. Primers used in a second PCR of about 7 to 12 cycles were a sample-barcoded 5' primer and a J-beta primer mix. TCRdb ran MiXCR on the 5' RACE reads and lists one entry per CDR3 protein. The sample includes 600,000 to 650,000 distinct CDR3 sequences, under 65% of them seen just once. This CDR3 region has 16 residues. Germline CDR1 is ENHRY and CDR2 is SYGVKD. The V segment lost 1 base and the J segment 8 bases; nucleotides outside the gene matches: 8. Sequencing was performed on blood. The J gene is TRBJ2-1, the V gene TRBV10-3; 10 nucleotides match TRBD1. The sequence was collected from a man in his sixties in good health. DNA for the CDR3: TGTGCCATCAGTGAGTGGGGGACAGGGGCCAACTATGAGCAGTTCTTC. It yields the protein CAISEWGTGANYEQFF.